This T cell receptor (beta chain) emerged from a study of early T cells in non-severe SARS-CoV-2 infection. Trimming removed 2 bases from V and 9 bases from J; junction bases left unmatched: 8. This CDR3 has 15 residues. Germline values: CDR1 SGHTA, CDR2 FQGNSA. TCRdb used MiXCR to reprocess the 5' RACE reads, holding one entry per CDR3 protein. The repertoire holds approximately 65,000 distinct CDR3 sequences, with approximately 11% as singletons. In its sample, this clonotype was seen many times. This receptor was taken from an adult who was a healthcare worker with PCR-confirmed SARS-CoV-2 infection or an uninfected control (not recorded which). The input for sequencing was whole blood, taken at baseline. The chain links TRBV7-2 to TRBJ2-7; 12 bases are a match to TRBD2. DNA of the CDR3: TGTGCCAGCAGCTTAACAAGGACTAGCGGGGTGAGGCAGTACTTC. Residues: CASSLTRTSGVRQYF.